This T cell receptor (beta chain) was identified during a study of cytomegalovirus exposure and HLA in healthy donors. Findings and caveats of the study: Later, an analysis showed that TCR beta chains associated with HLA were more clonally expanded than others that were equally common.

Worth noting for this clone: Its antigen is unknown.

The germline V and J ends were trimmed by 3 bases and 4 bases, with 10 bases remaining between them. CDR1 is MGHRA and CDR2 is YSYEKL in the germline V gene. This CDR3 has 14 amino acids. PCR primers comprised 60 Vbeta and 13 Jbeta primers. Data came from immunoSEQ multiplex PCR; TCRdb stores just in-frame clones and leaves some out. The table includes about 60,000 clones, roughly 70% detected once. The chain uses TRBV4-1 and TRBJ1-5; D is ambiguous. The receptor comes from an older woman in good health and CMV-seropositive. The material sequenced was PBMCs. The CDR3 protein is CASSHPPQNQPQHF. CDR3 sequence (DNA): TGCGCCAGCAGCCACCCCCCCCAAAATCAGCCCCAGCATTTT.